The entry below describes one TCR beta chain. What it binds is unknown. This entry comes from a study of OX40 agonist ivuxolimab in advanced cancers. Study results and limitations: Antigen specificity was not determined for the expanded peripheral T cells.

This table comes from immunoSEQ multiplex PCR, and its TCRdb copy is limited to in-frame clones, with some not included. The sample consists of 43,000 or so clones, roughly 80% of them appearing once. Per germline, CDR1 ENHRY and CDR2 SYGVKD. V was shortened by 7 bases and J by 7 bases, with 20 bases between the two germline ends. The CDR3 is made up of 15 amino acids. If patients had autoimmune disease history or systemic immunosuppression, they were excluded. J is TRBJ2-1 and V is TRBV10-3, with a tentative D call TRBD2 (5 bases). This clonotype originated in an adult with an advanced solid tumor such as melanoma, head and neck, liver or kidney cancer. The sample here was CD4+ or CD8+ T cells sorted from blood, taken in a trial of the OX40 agonist ivuxolimab. The CDR3 loop reads CAITRSGTSGNEQFF. The CDR3 coding sequence is TGTGCCATCACCAGAAGCGGTACTTCTGGGAATGAGCAGTTCTTC.